Included here is one T cell receptor beta chain sequence, with context. The data were taken from a study of OX40 agonist ivuxolimab in advanced cancers. The wider study: Those treated in dose escalation had hepatocellular carcinoma, melanoma, renal cell cancer or head and neck cancer. Under the entry rules, prior anti-PD-1, anti-PD-L1 or anti-CTLA-4 therapy was allowed, and approximately 36% had some.

Sequenced by immunoSEQ multiplex PCR; TCRdb stores in-frame clones only, minus some. The table lists 76,000 or so clones, over 85% of them singletons. CDR3 length: 14 amino acids. Per the germline V gene, CDR1 is GTSNPN and CDR2 is SVGIG (reference sequence). V dropped 5 bases and J dropped 5 bases, with 18 bases sitting between them. The genes are TRBV30 and TRBJ1-2; D is unclear. The receptor comes from an adult with an advanced solid tumor such as melanoma, head and neck, liver or kidney cancer. The sequencing used CD4+ or CD8+ T cells sorted from blood, collected in a trial of the OX40 agonist ivuxolimab. CDR3 in amino acids: CAWSTPRALYGYTF. The CDR3 nucleotides read TGTGCCTGGTCCACCCCCCGGGCCCTTTATGGCTACACCTTC.